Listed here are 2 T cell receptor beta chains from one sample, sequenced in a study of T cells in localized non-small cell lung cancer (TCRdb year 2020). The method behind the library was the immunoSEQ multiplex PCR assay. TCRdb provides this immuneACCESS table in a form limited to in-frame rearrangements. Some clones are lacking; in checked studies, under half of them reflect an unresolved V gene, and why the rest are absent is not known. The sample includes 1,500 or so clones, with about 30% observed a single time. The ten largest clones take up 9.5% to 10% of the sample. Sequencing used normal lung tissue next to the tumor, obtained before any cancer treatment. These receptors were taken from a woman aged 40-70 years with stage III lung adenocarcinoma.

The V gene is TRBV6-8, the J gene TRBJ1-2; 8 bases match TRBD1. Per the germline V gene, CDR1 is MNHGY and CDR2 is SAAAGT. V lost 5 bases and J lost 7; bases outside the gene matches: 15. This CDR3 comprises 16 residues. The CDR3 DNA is TGTGCCAGCAGTGACGGGGGACAGGCTGGCAAGGGTGGCTACACCTTC. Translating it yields CASSDGGQAGKGGYTF.

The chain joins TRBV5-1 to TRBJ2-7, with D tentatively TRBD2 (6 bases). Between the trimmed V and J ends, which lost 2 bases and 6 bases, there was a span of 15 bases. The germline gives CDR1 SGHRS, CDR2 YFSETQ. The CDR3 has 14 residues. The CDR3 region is CASSFGGDGSEQYF. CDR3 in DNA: TGCGCCAGCAGCTTTGGAGGGGACGGGAGCGAGCAGTACTTC.